The 22 T cell receptor beta chains in this list originate from one sample, sequenced in a study of blood T cell repertoires in COVID-19. Profiling relied on immunoSEQ multiplex PCR, and the TCRdb table lists in-frame clones only, not all of them. This table has 270,000 or so clones, about nine tenths appearing once. Sequencing input: PBMCs or T cells enriched from blood (not recorded which). All receptors derive from a woman between 40 and 55 years old with acute COVID-19.

The CDR3 region has the DNA TGTGCCAGCAGCTCCGGGACTAGTTTCCCCGGGGAGCTGTTTTTT. It codes for CASSSGTSFPGELFF. The chain joins TRBV13 to TRBJ2-2, with TRBD2 matching 8 bases. The CDR3 is 15 amino acids. Looked up from germline, CDR1 is PRHDT and CDR2 is FYEKMQ (reference sequence). Unmatched junction bases numbered 7, after V lost 4 bases and J lost 6 bases.

The chain has TRBV28 and TRBJ1-2; maybe TRBD1 (5 bases). The CDR3 has 14 residues. Germline-derived CDR1 and CDR2 are MDHEN and SYDVKM. Deletions cut 3 bases from V and 5 bases from J, with 13 bases between. CDR3 bases: TGTGCCAGCAGTTTCTCGGGACTAAAGTATGGCTACACCTTC. It translates to CASSFSGLKYGYTF.

V gene TRBV20-1 combines with J gene TRBJ2-5; the match to TRBD2 covers 7 bases. This CDR3 is 15 amino acids long. CDR1 and CDR2 (germline): DFQATT, SNEGSKA (reference sequence). V trimming: 3 bases; J trimming: 4 bases; junction bases outside the gene matches: 11. The CDR3 nucleotides are TGCAGTGCTAGTGTAGCGGGTACCAATGGAGAGACCCAGTACTTC. This translates into CSASVAGTNGETQYF.

The chain combines TRBV6-2 or TRBV6-3 with TRBJ1-1, with a tentative D call TRBD1 (5 bases). With 5 bases removed from V and 5 bases from J, the gap between germline ends came to 18 bases. The CDR3 runs to 15 residues. The germline CDR1 and CDR2 sequences are MNHEY and SVGEGT. Written as DNA, the CDR3 is TGTGCCAGCAGTATACCTATGGGGGGGAGTACTGAAGCTTTCTTT. Translation gives CASSIPMGGSTEAFF.

The J gene is TRBJ2-3, the V gene TRBV5-1; 10 bases are shared with TRBD1. Germline V gene lookup returns CDR1 SGHRS and CDR2 YFSETQ. This CDR3 region has 14 residues. V gave up 8 bases and J gave up 5 bases; unmatched junction bases: 8. Here the CDR3 reads CASRQGAGGDTQYF. The CDR3 bases are TGCGCCAGTCGACAGGGGGCAGGGGGAGATACGCAGTATTTT.

The chain uses TRBV25-1 and TRBJ2-2; 8 bases map to TRBD2. The CDR3 length is 18 residues. The germline gives CDR1 MGHDK, CDR2 SYGVNS. The V segment lost 10 bases and the J segment 0 bases; nucleotides outside the gene matches: 16. The CDR3 region is CATSRRTSGSPNTGELFF. In DNA form, the CDR3 reads TGTGCCACCTCCCGACGCACTAGCGGCTCTCCGAACACCGGGGAGCTGTTTTTT.

CDR3 in amino acids: CATTSQAYTGELFF. The CDR3 DNA is TGTGCCACTACCTCTCAGGCGTACACCGGGGAGCTGTTTTTT. The chain is built from TRBV11-3 and TRBJ2-2, with D unclear. The CDR3 covers 14 residues. The germline gives CDR1 SGHNT, CDR2 YENEEA. Deletions cut 10 bases from V and 3 bases from J, with 15 bases between.

This chain links TRBV7-9 with TRBJ2-2, with D unresolved. The CDR3 is made up of 14 amino acids. The V and J ends lost 0 bases and 4 bases respectively, with 6 bases between them. Germline V CDR1 and CDR2: SEHNR, FQNEAQ (reference sequence). CDR3 region: CASSLAERTGELFF. The CDR3 DNA reads TGTGCCAGCAGCTTAGCGGAGCGCACCGGGGAGCTGTTTTTT.

V usage is TRBV10-1 and J usage is TRBJ2-3, with D perhaps TRBD1 (6 bases). With 0 bases removed from V and 7 bases from J, the gap between germline ends came to 11 bases. Germline CDR1 is WNHNN and CDR2 is SYGVQD (reference sequence). CDR3 size: 14 residues. CDR3 sequence (DNA): TGCGCCAGCAGTGAGTCCCGGACAGCCAATACGCAGTATTTT. It yields the protein CASSESRTANTQYF.

The chain combines TRBV12-3 or TRBV12-4 with TRBJ1-2; a possible D gene is TRBD1 (6 bases). This CDR3 spans 13 amino acids. V was trimmed by 1 base and J by 9 bases, leaving 12 bases between them. The CDR3 spells CASSLEQGSSYTF. DNA of the CDR3: TGTGCCAGCAGTTTAGAACAGGGATCGAGCTACACCTTC.

This chain connects TRBV28 to TRBJ1-1; D possibly corresponds to TRBD1 (6 bases). V lost 8 bases, J lost 2 bases, and 12 bases lay in between. The CDR3 runs 13 residues. From germline, CDR1 is MDHEN and CDR2 SYDVKM. CDR3 amino acids: CASDVGGNTEAFF. CDR3 sequence (DNA): TGTGCCAGCGACGTAGGGGGAAACACTGAAGCTTTCTTT.

V is TRBV2 and J is TRBJ2-5; 7 nucleotides line up with TRBD1. The CDR3 loop spans 13 amino acids. V was clipped by 4 bases and J by 2 bases; unmatched bases: 1. The germline gives CDR1 SNHLY, CDR2 FYNNEI. The CDR3 nucleotides are TGTGCCAGCAGTGGGGACAGACAAGAGACCCAGTACTTC. Its translation: CASSGDRQETQYF.

The V gene is TRBV25-1, the J gene TRBJ1-1, with 8 bases that match TRBD1. The CDR3 runs to 13 residues. From germline, CDR1 is MGHDK and CDR2 SYGVNS. The CDR3 loop is CAYSPGGAGEAFF. Here the CDR3 DNA reads TGTGCATACTCCCCAGGGGGCGCAGGTGAAGCTTTCTTT.

This clone was counted a single time. The rearrangement joins TRBV9 to TRBJ1-1; the D is unclear. Germline lookup yields CDR1 SGDLS and CDR2 YYNGEE. The CDR3 loop spans 18 amino acids. V lost 0 bases to trimming and J lost 6 bases, with 24 bases between them. In DNA form, the CDR3 reads TGTGCCAGCAGCGTAGAGCACCCTCGGGGAGCCGGGCCTGCTGAAGCTTTCTTT. Its translation is CASSVEHPRGAGPAEAFF. The full variable domain, its missing parts supplied by reference TRBV9 and TRBJ1-1, is DSGVTQTPKHLITATGQRVTLRCSPRSGDLSVYWYQQSLDQGLQFLIQYYNGEERAKGNILERFSAQQFPDLHSELNLSSLELGDSALYFCASSVEHPRGAGPAEAFFGQGTRLTVV.

The chain is built from TRBV29-1 and TRBJ2-7; 7 bases are shared with TRBD1. The CDR3 is made up of 14 amino acids. Germline V lookup: CDR1 SQVTM, CDR2 ANQGSEA. The V and J ends lost 7 bases and 1 base, in that order; junction bases with no gene match: 10. In DNA, the CDR3 is TGCAGCGCGATAGGACAGGCCAGTTCCTACGAGCAGTACTTC. Protein sequence: CSAIGQASSYEQYF.

V is TRBV15 and J is TRBJ1-4; 7 nucleotides align to TRBD1. The CDR3 sequence is 15 residues long. V lost 4 bases and J lost 4; bases outside the gene matches: 6. Germline CDR1 reads LNHNV; CDR2 reads YYDKDF (reference sequence). CDR3 region: CATSKMTGNNEKLFF. As DNA, the CDR3 is TGTGCCACCAGCAAAATGACAGGGAATAATGAAAAACTGTTTTTT.

The V gene is TRBV7-9, the J gene TRBJ1-1, with D tentatively TRBD1 (6 bases). V was trimmed by 4 bases and J by 3 bases, leaving 9 bases between them. The CDR3 totals 13 residues. CDR1 is SEHNR and CDR2 is FQNEAQ in the germline V gene (reference sequence). The CDR3 coding sequence is TGTGCCAGCAGCTCAGGGGCCCACACTGAAGCTTTCTTT. Residues: CASSSGAHTEAFF.

This clone has just a few counts. The rearrangement links TRBV4-3 to TRBJ2-1, with D possibly matching TRBD2 (6 bases). Trimming pared 0 bases from V and 5 bases from J, leaving 17 bases between. The CDR3 has 17 amino acids. Germline lookup yields CDR1 LGHNA and CDR2 YSLEER. DNA for the CDR3: TGCGCCAGCAGCCAAGACGTGGGGGGAGCATTGAACAATGAGCAGTTCTTC. This encodes CASSQDVGGALNNEQFF.

The V gene is TRBV10-3, the J gene TRBJ2-5, with 9 nucleotides matching TRBD2. This CDR3 contains 16 residues. The germline gives CDR1 ENHRY, CDR2 SYGVKD. The ends lost 4 bases at V and 1 base at J; junction bases unmatched: 7. CDR3 loop: CAISGRGRAPQETQYF. In DNA form, the CDR3 reads TGTGCCATCAGTGGGCGCGGGAGGGCCCCCCAAGAGACCCAGTACTTC.

The gene calls are TRBV28 and TRBJ1-4, with 11 nucleotides matching TRBD1. Losses at the gene ends were 0 bases for V and 8 bases for J; bases not matched to a gene: 5. Germline assignment: CDR1 MDHEN and CDR2 SYDVKM. The CDR3 spans 16 residues. The CDR3 sequence is CASSLWGDRGNEKLFF. CDR3 in DNA: TGTGCCAGCAGTTTATGGGGGGACAGGGGGAACGAAAAACTGTTTTTT.

The chain carries TRBV4-3 and TRBJ1-5; maybe TRBD1 (5 bases). Trimming removed 1 base from V and 2 bases from J, with 9 bases in between. The germline CDR1 and CDR2 sequences are LGHNA and YSLEER. The CDR3 length is 15 residues. This CDR3 reads CASSQGWGGNQPQHF. CDR3 in DNA: TGCGCCAGCAGCCAAGGCTGGGGGGGCAATCAGCCCCAGCATTTT.

The genes are TRBV7-9 and TRBJ2-7; 7 bases match TRBD2. CDR3 size: 15 residues. The ends lost 6 bases at V and 6 bases at J; junction bases unmatched: 14. Germline CDR1 and CDR2: SEHNR and FQNEAQ (reference sequence). The CDR3 nucleotides are TGTGCCAGCAGTCCCCAGGCGGGAGTAACAGGCGAGCAGTACTTC. This gives the protein CASSPQAGVTGEQYF.